Listed below are T cell receptor beta chains from one sample, sequenced in a study of T cell changes during pregnancy in multiple sclerosis. The method was immunoSEQ multiplex PCR; TCRdb's version includes in-frame clones alone and lacks a portion of them. Here the sample spans approximately 80,000 clones, about 89% being singletons. The sequenced sample was PBMCs, obtained in the first trimester of pregnancy. The receptor set was obtained from a female donor in good health, serving as a control in a pregnancy study. Some clones in this sample may be carry-over from other donors' samples. Each CDR3 is given with its conserved first and last residue. Each record gives: D gene, V gene, clone size, J gene, CDR3 DNA, CDR3 protein. The D gene is left open where the match is weak. A row's size may be missing; if present it is once, few, many or a size class.

TRBD2	TRBV9	NA	TRBJ2-1	TGTGCCAGCAGCGTAGAAGGGCTAGCGGGAGATGAGCAGTTCTTC	CASSVEGLAGDEQFF
NA	TRBV9	NA	TRBJ2-2	TGTGCCAGCAGCGTAGATGCGGGAACTATCCCCGGGGAGCTGTTTTTT	CASSVDAGTIPGELFF
TRBD2	TRBV11-3	NA	TRBJ2-3	TGTGCCAGCAGCTTTGGGATAGCGGGGCTCTCAGATACGCAGTATTTT	CASSFGIAGLSDTQYF
NA	TRBV6-5	few	TRBJ1-5	TGTGCCAGCAGCCAGGGGACCAATCAGCCCCAGCATTTT	CASSQGTNQPQHF
TRBD1	TRBV2	few	TRBJ1-5	TGTGCCAGCAGTCAGGGACAGGGAAGCAACCAGCCCCAGCATTTT	CASSQGQGSNQPQHF
TRBD1	TRBV5-8	NA	TRBJ2-1	TGTGCCAGCAGGGCGGGACAGGACGCCTACAATGAGCAGTTCTTC	CASRAGQDAYNEQFF
NA	TRBV2	once	TRBJ2-7	TGTGCCAGCACCCTGATACCAGGGTACGACGAGCAGTACTTC	CASTLIPGYDEQYF
NA	TRBV7-9	NA	TRBJ1-2	TGTGCCAGCAGCTCCCACCTCGGACAAATTAACTATGGCTACACCTTC	CASSSHLGQINYGYTF
TRBD2	TRBV7-2	NA	TRBJ2-3	TGTGCCAGCAGCCCCCTAGCGGGAGGGTGGGATACGCAGTATTTT	CASSPLAGGWDTQYF
NA	TRBV4-1	NA	TRBJ2-1	TGCGCCAGCAGCCAAGAAATCACAGCGGGCTCCTACAATGAGCAGTTCTTC	CASSQEITAGSYNEQFF
TRBD1	TRBV10-1	NA	TRBJ2-7	TGCGCCAGCAGCGGGACAGGGGGGTCCTACGAGCAGTACTTC	CASSGTGGSYEQYF
NA	TRBV4-1	NA	TRBJ1-2	TGCGCCAGCAGCCAAACCCAGCTCCCCGGCAGCAGAGGATATGGCTACACCTTC	CASSQTQLPGSRGYGYTF
TRBD1	TRBV7-6	NA	TRBJ1-4	TGTGCCAGCAGCGCTCAACAGGGGGTCGGAGAAAAACTGTTTTTT	CASSAQQGVGEKLFF
TRBD2	TRBV7-9	NA	TRBJ2-7	TGTGCCAGCAGCTTAGCGGGTGGGAGGGCCTCCAACGAGCAGTACTTC	CASSLAGGRASNEQYF
NA	TRBV7-9	once	TRBJ1-3	TGTGCCAGCATGGGGAGGGGGGACACCATATATTTT	CASMGRGDTIYF
NA	TRBV4-3	NA	TRBJ2-6	TGCGCCAGCAGCCAAGATGGCGGTTTCTCTGGGGCCAACGTCCTGACTTTC	CASSQDGGFSGANVLTF
NA	TRBV5-8	NA	TRBJ1-2	TGTGCCAGCAGCTTGGAGGGGTATCCCTATGGCTACACCTTC	CASSLEGYPYGYTF
NA	TRBV15	once	TRBJ2-7	TGTGCCACCAGCAGAGGGGGGGGACAGGTCCACGAGCAGTACTTC	CATSRGGGQVHEQYF
NA	TRBV5-1	NA	TRBJ2-2	TGCGCCAGCAATGGAGGGGTCACAGGGAACACCGGGGAGCTGTTTTTT	CASNGGVTGNTGELFF
NA	TRBV5-4	NA	TRBJ2-7	TGTGCCAGCAGCCAGACAGGTGGCGAGCAGTACTTC	CASSQTGGEQYF
NA	TRBV5-5	NA	TRBJ2-7	TGTGCCAGCAGCTTGGAGGGGCTGTCCCACGAGCAGTACTTC	CASSLEGLSHEQYF
NA	TRBV15	once	TRBJ2-2	TGTGCCACCAGCAGAGGAGACCTACGGGACACCGGGGAGCTGTTTTTT	CATSRGDLRDTGELFF